These T cell receptor beta chains were read from a single sample in a study of identical twins. In TCRdb, the 5' RACE reads were re-called with MiXCR into one record per CDR3 protein. The table records 1.5 million or so distinct CDR3 sequences, under 35% of them present only once. Sequenced input: cord blood. These receptors came from a newborn girl in good health. The CDR3 runs from the conserved cysteine through the conserved F or W. The D gene is left open where the match is weak.

D	V	CDR3
-	TRBV2	CASSEDLVTDTQYF
-	TRBV30	CAWSVRGREYQPQHF
TRBD2	TRBV11-2	CASSLVSSGRGEQYF
TRBD2	TRBV6-2/TRBV6-3	CASSSGLAGGLEQYF
-	TRBV27	CASSLSPSHEQFF
-	TRBV11-2	CASSLVPDPNYGYTF
-	TRBV27	CASSSIIGSEKLFF
-	TRBV12-3/TRBV12-4	CASSIPGRNYNEQFF
-	TRBV27	CASSHSVDYGYTF
TRBD2	TRBV20-1	CSARDVLAGGGNEQFF
-	TRBV5-6	CASRASLQSDEKLFF
-	TRBV20-1	CSARDIEGGNEQFF
-	TRBV20-1	CSATGDNSPLHF
TRBD2	TRBV19	CASSMRRESYNEQFF
TRBD2	TRBV27	CASSLRGGTYEQYF
-	TRBV9	CASSVEDWAEAFF
TRBD1	TRBV10-2	CASSRQGREAFF